Shown below are 29 T cell receptor beta chains from a single sample sequenced in a study of long-term antiretroviral therapy in people with HIV. Survey-level resolution applied to immunoSEQ assay v3.0. The method was immunoSEQ multiplex PCR; TCRdb's version includes in-frame clones alone and lacks a portion of them. Of fewer than 35,000 clones listed, over 65% are singletons. Material: unsorted PBMCs, obtained 2 years after starting antiretroviral therapy. The receptors stem from a woman aged 45-65 years with HIV.

V usage is TRBV7-9 and J usage is TRBJ2-6, with D tentatively TRBD2 (5 bases). The germline CDR1 and CDR2 sequences are SEHNR and FQNEAQ (reference sequence). V shed 1 base and J shed 3 bases, with 7 bases lying between them. This CDR3 region has 15 residues. The CDR3 reads CASSLVGDGANVLTF. CDR3 coding DNA: TGTGCCAGCAGCTTAGTGGGAGATGGGGCCAACGTCCTGACTTTC.

This clone was picked up one time. The rearrangement joins TRBV7-2 to TRBJ1-1, with no clear D. This CDR3 spans 16 amino acids. CDR1 and CDR2 (germline): SGHTA, FQGNSA. The V end lost 1 base, the J end lost 8 bases, and 20 bases lay between the germline ends. CDR3 residues: CASSLGGGFGVPEAFF. The CDR3 nucleotides read TGTGCCAGCAGCTTAGGAGGCGGGTTCGGTGTCCCCGAAGCTTTCTTT.

This chain joins TRBV11-2 and TRBJ2-3, with D uncertain. This CDR3 is 15 amino acids long. Looked up from germline, CDR1 is SGHAT and CDR2 is FQNNGV. The V and J ends lost 1 base and 3 bases respectively, with 11 bases between them. This CDR3 reads CASSLAVLSTDTQYF. The CDR3 nucleotides are TGTGCCAGCAGCTTAGCGGTTCTTTCTACAGATACGCAGTATTTT. Full variable domain (outside the CDR3, taken from reference TRBV11-2 and TRBJ2-3): EAGVAQSPRYKIIEKRQSVAFWCNPISGHATLYWYQQILGQGPKLLIQFQNNGVVDDSQLPKDRFSAERLKGVDSTLKIQPAKLEDSAVYLCASSLAVLSTDTQYFGPGTRLTVL.

The genes are TRBV6-5 and TRBJ1-1, with 9 bases identical to TRBD1. Germline V lookup: CDR1 MNHEY, CDR2 SVGAGI. Germline trimming cut 6 bases from V and 1 base from J; bases unmatched to any gene: 6. The CDR3 contains 15 residues. The CDR3 is CASSQTGGRNTEAFF. CDR3 sequence (DNA): TGTGCCAGCAGCCAGACAGGGGGGAGGAACACTGAAGCTTTCTTT.

The chain combines TRBV7-6 with TRBJ2-1; no reliable D call. V shed 3 bases and J shed 7 bases, with 10 bases lying between them. The CDR3 spans 13 residues. CDR1 and CDR2 from the germline V gene are SGHVS and FNYEAQ. CDR3 nucleotide sequence: TGTGCCAGCAGCTTGCAGACAACAAATGAGCAGTTCTTC. Protein product: CASSLQTTNEQFF.

The chain links TRBV5-1 to TRBJ1-6; 7 nucleotides align to TRBD1. The CDR3 runs 14 residues. From germline, CDR1 is SGHRS and CDR2 YFSETQ. Trimming removed 4 bases from V and 7 bases from J; junction bases left unmatched: 5. DNA for the CDR3: TGCGCCAGCAGCGTTGACAGGGAGAATTCACCCCTCCACTTT. It yields the protein CASSVDRENSPLHF.

This chain joins TRBV11-2 and TRBJ2-3; 9 positions agree with TRBD1. J was trimmed by 5 bases and V by 2 bases; bases with no gene match: 5. This CDR3 has 15 amino acids. Per the germline V gene, CDR1 is SGHAT and CDR2 is FQNNGV. CDR3 in DNA: TGTGCCAGCAGCTTAAGGACAGGGGCCGGAGATACGCAGTATTTT. It yields the protein CASSLRTGAGDTQYF.

The chain joins TRBV6-1 to TRBJ2-3, with D perhaps given as TRBD1 or TRBD2 (5 bases each). V lost 7 bases to trimming and J lost 4 bases, with 9 bases between them. CDR1 and CDR2 from the germline V gene are MNHNS and SASEGT. The CDR3 is 12 amino acids. CDR3 bases: TGTGCCAGCACCGGGACCGCAGATACGCAGTATTTT. It encodes CASTGTADTQYF.

V usage is TRBV6-1 and J usage is TRBJ2-1; 12 bases agree with TRBD2. Trimming at V came to 6 bases and at J to 3 bases, leaving 3 bases not matched to a gene. Germline CDR1 is MNHNS and CDR2 is SASEGT. This CDR3 comprises 15 residues. The CDR3 DNA reads as TGTGCCAGCAGCGCGGGACTAGCGGGCTACAATGAGCAGTTCTTC. Protein sequence: CASSAGLAGYNEQFF.

The chain couples TRBV7-6 to TRBJ2-7; 10 positions agree with TRBD1. The CDR3 has 15 residues. Germline-derived CDR1 and CDR2 are SGHVS and FNYEAQ. V trimming: 4 bases; J trimming: 1 base; junction bases outside the gene matches: 4. The chain's CDR3 is CASSSGQGGSYEQYF. DNA of the CDR3: TGTGCCAGCAGCTCTGGACAGGGGGGATCCTACGAGCAGTACTTC.

The chain combines TRBV5-1 with TRBJ2-3, with a possible D match to TRBD1 (6 bases). CDR3 length equals 14 residues. Trimming left V 4 bases short and J 2 bases short, with 11 bases between. CDR1 SGHRS and CDR2 YFSETQ come from the germline V gene. The chain's CDR3 is CASSLGQITDTQYF. The CDR3 nucleotides are TGCGCCAGCAGCCTTGGACAGATCACAGATACGCAGTATTTT.

V and J are TRBV18 and TRBJ2-3, with TRBD2 matching over 10 bases. This CDR3 spans 13 amino acids. With V trimmed by 5 bases and J by 14 bases, 10 bases remained unmatched. The V gene's germline CDR1 is KGHSH and CDR2 LQKENI. The CDR3 DNA sequence: TGTGCCAGCTCAACGACTGAGCGGGGGGGCCTGTATTTT. The encoded protein is CASSTTERGGLYF.

The chain is built from TRBV30 and TRBJ1-6, with no clear D. The CDR3 is 14 amino acids. Per germline, CDR1 GTSNPN and CDR2 SVGIG (reference sequence). V gave up 4 bases and J gave up 7 bases, with 14 bases separating them. CDR3 nucleotide sequence: TGTGCCTGGACGGCAGAAACTCAAAATTCACCCCTCCACTTT. As protein: CAWTAETQNSPLHF.

V usage is TRBV5-6 and J usage is TRBJ1-5, with TRBD1 as a possible D gene (5 bases). The germline V and J ends were trimmed by 3 bases and 3 bases, with 19 bases remaining between them. The CDR3 is 17 residues long. Germline loops: CDR1 SGHDT, CDR2 YYEEEE. The CDR3 loop is CASSSTLWDGFNQPQHF. Here the CDR3 DNA reads TGTGCCAGCAGCTCCACTTTGTGGGACGGTTTCAATCAGCCCCAGCATTTT.

This sequence joins TRBV29-1 and TRBJ2-2; 9 nucleotides line up with TRBD2. The junction had 5 bases not matched to a gene; V was cut back by 6 bases and J by 0 bases. The germline gives CDR1 SQVTM, CDR2 ANQGSEA. There are 15 residues in the CDR3. The CDR3 nucleotides read TGCAGCGTCGATAGCGGGGGAGCGAACACCGGGGAGCTGTTTTTT. This gives the protein CSVDSGGANTGELFF.

This clone was counted a few times. The V and J genes are TRBV6-5 and TRBJ1-2; no clear D. V gave up 0 bases and J gave up 4 bases, with 12 bases separating them. Germline V gene lookup returns CDR1 MNHEY and CDR2 SVGAGI. The CDR3 has 15 amino acids. CDR3 nucleotides: TGTGCCAGCAGTTACTCGTTTACGGACCTCTATGGCTACACCTTC. Translating it yields CASSYSFTDLYGYTF.

The J gene is TRBJ1-2, the V gene TRBV5-8; 7 bases agree with TRBD1. J lost 3 bases, V lost 0 bases, and 5 bases had no gene match. The germline V gene has CDR1 SGHTS and CDR2 YDEGEE. The CDR3 totals 15 residues. The CDR3 DNA follows: TGTGCCAGCAGCTTGGTAACAGGGGCGGACTATGGCTACACCTTC. Its translation: CASSLVTGADYGYTF.

The genes are TRBV5-1 and TRBJ1-1; possibly TRBD1 for D (5 bases). The CDR3 runs 17 residues. Germline values: CDR1 SGHRS, CDR2 YFSETQ. Trimming removed 2 bases at V and 1 base at J, with 18 bases between. The CDR3 sequence is CASSLMGPTGPNTEAFF. CDR3 nucleotide sequence: TGCGCCAGCAGCTTAATGGGGCCCACAGGTCCGAACACTGAAGCTTTCTTT.

The chain joins TRBV6-6 to TRBJ1-5; 8 bases align to TRBD1. The CDR3 length is 15 residues. Per the germline V gene, CDR1 is MNHNY and CDR2 is SVGAGI (reference sequence). V lost 2 bases, J lost 6 bases, and 6 bases stayed unmatched. The CDR3, as DNA: TGTGCCAGCAGTTACGAAGGAACAGGGGGTCAGCCCCAGCATTTT. It yields the protein CASSYEGTGGQPQHF.

The V call is TRBV4-1, the J call TRBJ2-3, with TRBD2 matching 13 bases. The CDR3 runs to 16 residues. The V gene's germline CDR1 is MGHRA and CDR2 YSYEKL. V shed 10 bases and J 3 bases; nucleotides not matched to a gene: 10. The CDR3: CANSIGLAGETDTQYF. The CDR3 coding sequence is TGCGCCAACTCGATAGGACTAGCGGGGGAAACAGATACGCAGTATTTT.

The V gene is TRBV18, the J gene TRBJ1-3; D unresolved. Germline CDR1 and CDR2: KGHSH and LQKENI. V was clipped by 3 bases and J by 1 base, with 10 bases between them. CDR3 length equals 15 residues. CDR3 amino acids: CASSPTLGSGNTIYF. DNA of the CDR3: TGTGCCAGCTCACCTACATTGGGGTCTGGAAACACCATATATTTT. Supplemented by reference TRBV18 and TRBJ1-3, the full variable domain reads NAGVMQNPRHLVRRRGQEARLRCSPMKGHSHVYWYRQLPEEGLKFMVYLQKENIIDESGMPKERFSAEFPKEGPSILRIQQVVRGDSAAYFCASSPTLGSGNTIYFGEGSWLTVV.

This chain connects TRBV10-3 to TRBJ2-5; D could derive from TRBD1 or TRBD2 (6 bases each). The CDR3 runs to 19 residues. V was pared by 2 bases and J by 4 bases, with 26 bases between. Germline V gives CDR1 ENHRY, CDR2 SYGVKD. The CDR3 DNA sequence: TGTGCCATCAGTGAGCCCGAACCATTACAGGGCCGGGACTCAGAGACCCAGTACTTC. Its translation is CAISEPEPLQGRDSETQYF.

V usage is TRBV7-9 and J usage is TRBJ2-2; TRBD1 agrees at 8 bases. After removal of 4 bases from V and 7 bases from J, the junction contained 5 bases not matched to a gene. The CDR3 is made up of 14 amino acids. In germline, CDR1 is SEHNR, CDR2 FQNEAQ (reference sequence). The CDR3 region has the DNA TGTGCCAGCAGCTCCCGACAGGGGAACGGGGAGCTGTTTTTT. Translation: CASSSRQGNGELFF.

The chain is built from TRBV20-1 and TRBJ1-1, with D possibly TRBD1 on 5 matching bases. The V end was cut by 3 bases, the J end by 6 bases, with 8 bases between. CDR3 size: 11 residues. Germline V gene data show CDR1 as DFQATT and CDR2 as SNEGSKA (reference sequence). CDR3 nucleotides: TGCAGTGCTAGGGGGGGGGCTGAAGCTTTCTTT. Amino acid sequence: CSARGGAEAFF.

DNA of the CDR3: TGTGCCAGCAGCTTAGCTAGTAGCGGGGCCTCCTACGAGCAGTACTTC. This gives the protein CASSLASSGASYEQYF. V and J are TRBV7-2 and TRBJ2-7; TRBD2 matches at 8 bases. Per germline, CDR1 SGHTA and CDR2 FQGNSA. This CDR3 is 16 amino acids long. V shed 0 bases, J shed 0 bases, and the junction held 4 bases outside the gene matches.

The V and J genes are TRBV7-9 and TRBJ2-5; TRBD2 agrees at 8 bases. Unmatched junction bases numbered 6, after V lost 1 base and J lost 5 bases. Germline-derived CDR1 and CDR2 are SEHNR and FQNEAQ (reference sequence). This CDR3 contains 15 residues. The CDR3 sequence: CASSLERGGRETQYF. The CDR3 DNA reads TGTGCCAGCAGCTTAGAACGGGGGGGCCGGGAGACCCAGTACTTC.

The chain has TRBV30 and TRBJ1-1; D might be TRBD1 (5 bases). There are 16 residues in the CDR3. CDR1 and CDR2 from the germline V gene are GTSNPN and SVGIG (reference sequence). V was cut by 5 bases and J by 4 bases, with 23 bases left in between. As DNA, the CDR3 is TGTGCCTGGGGGTTTAGGGGTCCCAGAGGGACCACTGAAGCTTTCTTT. As protein: CAWGFRGPRGTTEAFF.

The rearrangement links TRBV2 to TRBJ2-7; no clear D. The V and J ends lost 6 bases and 5 bases respectively, with 8 bases between them. The germline V gene has CDR1 SNHLY and CDR2 FYNNEI. This CDR3 is built from 11 residues. The CDR3 region has the DNA TGTGCCAGCAGCCATGGGGACGAGCAGTACTTC. Translation gives CASSHGDEQYF.

The V gene is TRBV5-6, the J gene TRBJ2-3; tentative D call: TRBD2 (5 bases). V was cut by 4 bases and J by 4 bases, with 16 bases left in between. Germline CDR1 reads SGHDT; CDR2 reads YYEEEE. The CDR3 runs 15 residues. The CDR3 bases are TGTGCCAGCAGCCCAGTCACGGGGTCCCCAGATACGCAGTATTTT. Translating it yields CASSPVTGSPDTQYF.